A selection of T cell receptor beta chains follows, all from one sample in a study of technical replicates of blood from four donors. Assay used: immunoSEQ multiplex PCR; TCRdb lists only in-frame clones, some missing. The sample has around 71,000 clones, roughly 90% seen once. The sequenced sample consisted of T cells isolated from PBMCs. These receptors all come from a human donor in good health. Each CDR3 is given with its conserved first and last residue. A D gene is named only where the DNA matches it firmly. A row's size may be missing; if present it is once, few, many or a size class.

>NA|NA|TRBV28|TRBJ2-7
CASSFGLEQYF
TGTGCCAGCAGTTTTGGGCTAGAGCAGTACTTC
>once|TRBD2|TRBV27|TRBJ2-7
CASSYEAGGMEQYF
TGTGCCAGCAGTTATGAGGCGGGGGGGATGGAGCAGTACTTC
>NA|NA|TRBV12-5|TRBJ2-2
CASGFQGNTGELFF
TGTGCTAGTGGTTTTCAGGGGAACACCGGGGAGCTGTTTTTT
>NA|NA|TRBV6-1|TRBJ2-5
CASSDWTYQETQYF
TGTGCCAGCAGTGATTGGACATACCAAGAGACCCAGTACTTC
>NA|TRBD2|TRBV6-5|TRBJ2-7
CASSSTAGGPYEQYF
TGTGCCAGCAGCTCTACAGCGGGAGGGCCCTACGAGCAGTACTTC
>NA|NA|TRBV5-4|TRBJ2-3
CASSFGVSTDTQYF
TGTGCCAGCAGCTTTGGAGTGAGCACAGATACGCAGTATTTT
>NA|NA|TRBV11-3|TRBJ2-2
CASSLASAGELFF
TGTGCCAGCAGCTTAGCTAGCGCCGGGGAGCTGTTTTTT
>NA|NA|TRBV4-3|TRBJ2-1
CASSQDVQNNEQFF
TGCGCCAGCAGCCAAGATGTACAGAACAATGAGCAGTTCTTC
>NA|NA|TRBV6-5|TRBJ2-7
CASSYSSEQYF
TGTGCCAGCAGTTACTCCAGCGAGCAGTACTTC
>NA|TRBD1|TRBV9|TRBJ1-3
CASSAVHTGGLNTIYF
TGTGCCAGCAGCGCGGTTCATACAGGGGGCCTAAACACCATATATTTT
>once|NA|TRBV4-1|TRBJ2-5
CASSQDWTSQETQYF
TGCGCCAGCAGCCAAGATTGGACTTCACAAGAGACCCAGTACTTC
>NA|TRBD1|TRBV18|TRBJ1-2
CASSRARNDRGTYGYTF
TGTGCCAGCTCACGGGCGAGAAACGACAGGGGGACCTATGGCTACACCTTC
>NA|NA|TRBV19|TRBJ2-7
CASSISGSSYEQYF
TGTGCCAGTAGTATCTCCGGGTCCTCCTACGAGCAGTACTTC
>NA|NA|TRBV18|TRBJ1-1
CASSPQTVMNTEAFF
TGTGCCAGCTCACCTCAGACAGTCATGAACACTGAAGCTTTCTTT
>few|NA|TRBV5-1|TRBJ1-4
CASSLDVGHPNEKLFF
TGCGCCAGCAGCTTGGACGTCGGACACCCTAATGAAAAACTGTTTTTT
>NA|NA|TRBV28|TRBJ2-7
CASSKTGYEQYF
TGTGCCAGCAGTAAGACAGGCTACGAGCAGTACTTC
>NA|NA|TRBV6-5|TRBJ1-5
CASSYLRDQPQHF
TGTGCCAGCAGTTACTTGAGGGATCAGCCCCAGCATTTT
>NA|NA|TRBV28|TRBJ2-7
CASSEWRYEQYF
TGTGCCAGCAGTGAATGGAGGTACGAGCAGTACTTC
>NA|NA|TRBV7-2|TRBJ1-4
CASSLAAGSNEKLFF
TGTGCCAGCAGCTTAGCGGCAGGGTCTAATGAAAAACTGTTTTTT
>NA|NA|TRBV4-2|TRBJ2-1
CASSRLTGPGDEQFF
TGTGCCAGCAGCCGCCTGACAGGACCCGGGGATGAGCAGTTCTTC
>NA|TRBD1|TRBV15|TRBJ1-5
CATSREDRDQPQHF
TGTGCCACCAGCAGAGAGGACAGGGACCAGCCCCAGCATTTT
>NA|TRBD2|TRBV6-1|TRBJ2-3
CASSERAGGIDTQYF
TGTGCCAGCAGTGAGCGGGCGGGAGGGATAGATACGCAGTATTTT
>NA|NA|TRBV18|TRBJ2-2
CASSPGLNTGELFF
TGTGCCAGCTCACCGGGACTGAACACCGGGGAGCTGTTTTTT
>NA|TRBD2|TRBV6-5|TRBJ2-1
CASSYLAGTNEQFF
TGTGCCAGCAGTTACCTAGCGGGAACAAATGAGCAGTTCTTC
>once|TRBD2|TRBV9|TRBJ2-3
CASSVERAGVRTDTQYF
TGTGCCAGCAGCGTAGAGCGAGCGGGAGTTCGTACAGATACGCAGTATTTT
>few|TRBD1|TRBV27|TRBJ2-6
CASSLPRTGLISGANVLTF
TGTGCCAGCAGTTTACCGCGGACAGGTCTAATCTCTGGGGCCAACGTCCTGACTTTC
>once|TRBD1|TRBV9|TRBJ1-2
CASSVATGAGYGYTF
TGTGCCAGCAGCGTAGCTACAGGGGCGGGCTATGGCTACACCTTC
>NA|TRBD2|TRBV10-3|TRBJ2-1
CAISESGRVDEQFF
TGTGCCATCAGTGAGTCTGGGAGGGTAGATGAGCAGTTCTTC
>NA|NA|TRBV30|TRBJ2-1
CAGGEELNEQFF
TGTGCCGGTGGGGAGGAGCTTAATGAGCAGTTCTTC
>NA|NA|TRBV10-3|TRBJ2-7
CAIRSSYEQYF
TGTGCCATCAGGAGTTCCTACGAGCAGTACTTC
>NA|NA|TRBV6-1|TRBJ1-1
CASSEFEGETYEAFF
TGTGCCAGCAGTGAATTTGAGGGAGAGACTTATGAAGCTTTCTTT
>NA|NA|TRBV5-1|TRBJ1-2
CASSEAQGGYGYTF
TGCGCCAGCAGCGAGGCACAGGGTGGCTATGGCTACACCTTC
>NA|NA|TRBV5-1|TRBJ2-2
CASSLMGPSNTGELFF
TGCGCCAGCAGCTTGATGGGGCCATCGAACACCGGGGAGCTGTTTTTT
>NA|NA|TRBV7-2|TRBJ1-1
CASSLVQGSYTEAFF
TGTGCCAGCAGCTTAGTGCAGGGTAGTTACACTGAAGCTTTCTTT
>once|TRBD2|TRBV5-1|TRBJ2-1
CASSLGEGSINEQFF
TGCGCCAGCAGCTTGGGGGAGGGCAGTATCAATGAGCAGTTCTTC
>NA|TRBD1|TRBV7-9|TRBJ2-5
CASSLAWDREQETQYF
TGTGCCAGCAGCTTAGCGTGGGACAGGGAACAAGAGACCCAGTACTTC
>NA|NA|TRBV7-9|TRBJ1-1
CASSLGAYPRDSFF
TGTGCCAGCAGCTTAGGCGCCTATCCACGAGATTCTTTCTTT
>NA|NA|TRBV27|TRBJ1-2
CASSLDRDYGYTF
TGTGCCAGCAGTTTAGACCGGGACTATGGCTACACCTTC
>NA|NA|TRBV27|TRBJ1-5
CASSLKGGRYQPQHF
TGTGCCAGCAGTTTAAAGGGGGGGCGCTATCAGCCCCAGCATTTT
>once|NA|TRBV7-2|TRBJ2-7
CASSLWSNPSSEQYF
TGTGCCAGCAGCTTGTGGAGTAACCCCTCTTCAGAGCAGTACTTC
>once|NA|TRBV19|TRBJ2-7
CASSQTAYEQYF
TGTGCCAGTAGCCAGACAGCCTACGAGCAGTACTTC
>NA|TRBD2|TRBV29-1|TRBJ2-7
CSVELAGGYEQYF
TGCAGCGTTGAACTAGCGGGAGGGTACGAGCAGTACTTC
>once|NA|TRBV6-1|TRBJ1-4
CASSVAENEKLFF
TGTGCCAGCAGTGTGGCGGAAAATGAAAAACTGTTTTTT
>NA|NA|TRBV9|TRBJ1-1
CASSAFETGPEAFF
TGTGCCAGCAGCGCCTTTGAGACAGGCCCTGAAGCTTTCTTT
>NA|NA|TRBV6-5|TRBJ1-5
CASSYRWPEAQPQHF
TGTGCCAGCAGTTACCGATGGCCCGAGGCCCAGCCCCAGCATTTT
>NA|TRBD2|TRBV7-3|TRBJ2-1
CASSSLLAGVSGCNEQFF
TGTGCCAGCAGCTCATTACTAGCGGGAGTCTCAGGTTGCAATGAGCAGTTCTTC
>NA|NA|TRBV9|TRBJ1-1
CASSEEGGVAEAFF
TGTGCCAGCAGCGAGGAGGGAGGGGTGGCTGAAGCTTTCTTT
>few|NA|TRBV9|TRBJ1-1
CASSAGGLDTEAFF
TGTGCCAGCAGCGCCGGTGGTTTGGACACTGAAGCTTTCTTT
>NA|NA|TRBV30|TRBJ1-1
CAWSTGSSVVAFF
TGTGCCTGGAGTACAGGGTCAAGTGTGGTAGCTTTCTTT